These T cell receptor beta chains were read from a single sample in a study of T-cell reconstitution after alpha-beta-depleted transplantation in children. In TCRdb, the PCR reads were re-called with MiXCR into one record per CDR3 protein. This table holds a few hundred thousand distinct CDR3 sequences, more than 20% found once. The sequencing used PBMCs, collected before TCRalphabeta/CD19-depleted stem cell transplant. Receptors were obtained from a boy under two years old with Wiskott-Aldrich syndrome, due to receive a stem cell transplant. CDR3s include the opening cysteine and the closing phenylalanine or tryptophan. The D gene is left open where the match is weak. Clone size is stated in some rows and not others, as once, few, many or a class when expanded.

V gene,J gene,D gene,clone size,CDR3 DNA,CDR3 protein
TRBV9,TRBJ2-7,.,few,TGTGCCAGCAGTGAGGGAGAGGGGGGGAGCTCCTACGAGCAGTACTTC,CASSEGEGGSSYEQYF
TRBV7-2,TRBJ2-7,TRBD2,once,TGTGCCAGCAGGTTGAGGCTAGCGGGCTCCTACGAGCAGTACTTC,CASRLRLAGSYEQYF
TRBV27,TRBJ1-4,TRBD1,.,TGTGCCAGCAGTTTATACGGACAGGGGGCGGAAAAACTGTTTTTT,CASSLYGQGAEKLFF
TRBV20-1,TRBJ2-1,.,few,TGCAGTGCTAGTCCAAACTTTAAGATCTCCTACAATGAGCAGTTCTTC,CSASPNFKISYNEQFF
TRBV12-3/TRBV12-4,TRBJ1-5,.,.,TGTGCCAGCTCCGATAGGGCCCCTGGGAAGGGGCCCCAGCATTTT,CASSDRAPGKGPQHF
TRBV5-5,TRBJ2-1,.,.,TGTGCCAGCAGCTTGGAGGATAACACCTACAATGAGCAGTTCTTC,CASSLEDNTYNEQFF
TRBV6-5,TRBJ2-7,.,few,TGTGCCAGCAGCAACAGGAAATACGAGCAGTACTTC,CASSNRKYEQYF
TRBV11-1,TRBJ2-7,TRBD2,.,TGTGCCAGCGCAACCGGGACTAGCGTGGCCGAGCAGTACTTC,CASATGTSVAEQYF
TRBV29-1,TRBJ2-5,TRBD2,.,TGCAGCGTCTCCGGGACTACCGGATCCCAGTACTTC,CSVSGTTGSQYF
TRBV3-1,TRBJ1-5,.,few,TGTGCCAGCAGCCATGGGTTCGTGCCCCAGCATTTT,CASSHGFVPQHF
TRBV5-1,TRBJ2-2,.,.,TGCGCCAGCAGCGTTGGGCAGCCGAACACCGGGGAGCTGTTTTTT,CASSVGQPNTGELFF
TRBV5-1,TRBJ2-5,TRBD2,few,TGCGCCAGCAGACGAGAGGGAGTAGCGGGAGAGACCCAGTACTTC,CASRREGVAGETQYF
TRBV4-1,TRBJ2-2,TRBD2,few,TGCGCCAGCAGCCAACCAACTAGCGGGAGATCCGGGGAGCTGTTTTTT,CASSQPTSGRSGELFF
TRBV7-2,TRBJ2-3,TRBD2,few,TGTGCCAGCAGTATGACTAGCTCCCGCACAGATACGCAGTATTTT,CASSMTSSRTDTQYF
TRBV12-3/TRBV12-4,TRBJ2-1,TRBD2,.,TGTGCCAGCAGAATAGCGGGAGGTCAGAATGAGCAGTTCTTC,CASRIAGGQNEQFF
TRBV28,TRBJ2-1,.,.,TGTGCCAGCAGTTTGGACAGTCCACTCTCGGACAATGAGCAGTTCTTC,CASSLDSPLSDNEQFF
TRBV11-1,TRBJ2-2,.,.,TGTGCCAGCAGCTTAACGGCAGCCAACACCGGGGAGCTGTTTTTT,CASSLTAANTGELFF
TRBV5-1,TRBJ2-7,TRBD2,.,TGCGCCAGCAGGCAGGAGAGACTAGCGCAGGGCGAGCAGTACTTC,CASRQERLAQGEQYF
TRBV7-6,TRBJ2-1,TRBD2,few,TGTGCCAGCGGATTAGCGGGAGTAAGGAATGAGCAGTTCTTC,CASGLAGVRNEQFF
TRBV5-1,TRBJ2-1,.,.,TGCGCCAGCAGCTTGGGGTGGACAGCCAGCAATGAGCAGTTCTTC,CASSLGWTASNEQFF
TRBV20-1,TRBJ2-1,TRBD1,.,TGCAGTGCCGGGACAGGCCCTTGGAATGAGCAGTTCTTC,CSAGTGPWNEQFF
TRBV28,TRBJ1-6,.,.,TGTGCCAGCAGTCCCGGCGACAGCTCCTATAATTCACCCCTCCACTTT,CASSPGDSSYNSPLHF
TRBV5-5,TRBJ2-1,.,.,TGTGCCAGCAGCTTGTACGGAGGTTACTCCTACAATGAGCAGTTCTTC,CASSLYGGYSYNEQFF
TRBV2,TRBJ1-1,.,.,TGTGCCAGCAGTGATGACAGGAACACTGAAGCTTTCTTT,CASSDDRNTEAFF
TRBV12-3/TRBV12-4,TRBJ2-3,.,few,TGTGCCAGCAATATACTTGGGGAAGATACGCAGTATTTT,CASNILGEDTQYF
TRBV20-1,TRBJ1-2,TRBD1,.,TGCAGTGCTAGAGGCGGCAGGGGGAATGGCTACACCTTC,CSARGGRGNGYTF
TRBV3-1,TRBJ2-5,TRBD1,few,TGTGCCAGCAGCCAAGTTAAGCGACAGGGCCGGCGAACCCAGTACTTC,CASSQVKRQGRRTQYF
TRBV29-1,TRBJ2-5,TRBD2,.,TGCAGCGTTGAAGATAGATTAGGACTAGCAAAGACCCAGTACTTC,CSVEDRLGLAKTQYF
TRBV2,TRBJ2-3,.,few,TGTGCCAGCAGTACCTCGACAGATCGCATCACAGATACGCAGTATTTT,CASSTSTDRITDTQYF
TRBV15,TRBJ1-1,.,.,TGTGCCACCAGCAGAGATAGGGGCAGGGACGCTGAAGCTTTCTTT,CATSRDRGRDAEAFF
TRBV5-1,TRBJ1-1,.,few,TGCGCCAGCAGCTTGGAGGGACACATTGAAGCTTTCTTT,CASSLEGHIEAFF
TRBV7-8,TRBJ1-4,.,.,TGTGCCAGCAGCTCGTCCTCCCACAGGGTCGGGAATGAAAAACTGTTTTTT,CASSSSSHRVGNEKLFF
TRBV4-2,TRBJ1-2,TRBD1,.,TGTGCCAGCAGAACCGGACAGGGGGGCGCCGGTGGCTACACCTTC,CASRTGQGGAGGYTF
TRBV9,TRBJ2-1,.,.,TGTGCCAGCAGCGTAGGCAATAAGCAGTTCTTC,CASSVGNKQFF
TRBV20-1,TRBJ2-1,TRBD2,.,TGCAGTGCAGGTTTACGGGAGGGCCGGGTTTACAATGAGCAGTTCTTC,CSAGLREGRVYNEQFF
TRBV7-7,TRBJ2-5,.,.,TGTGCCAGCAGCTACACTAGGAGAGAGACCCAGTACTTC,CASSYTRRETQYF
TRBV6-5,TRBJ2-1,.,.,TGTGCCAGCAGTTCCCTAGGGGGAATTTTGTTGAATGAGCAGTTCTTC,CASSSLGGILLNEQFF
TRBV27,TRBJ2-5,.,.,TGTGCCAGCAGTGGAAGCGAGTTAAAAGAGACCCAGTACTTC,CASSGSELKETQYF
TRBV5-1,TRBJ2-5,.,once,TGCGCCAGCAGCCCTTTCGGGGAGACCCAGTACTTC,CASSPFGETQYF
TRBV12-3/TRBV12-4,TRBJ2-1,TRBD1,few,TGTGCCAGCAGTTCGCGGACAGGGGTGAGCAATGAGCAGTTCTTC,CASSSRTGVSNEQFF
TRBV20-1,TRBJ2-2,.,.,TGCAGTGCTCAGGGGGGGGGCACCGGGGAGCTGTTTTTT,CSAQGGGTGELFF
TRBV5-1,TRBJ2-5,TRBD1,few,TGCGCCAGCAGCCTACAGGGGGCCCAAGAGACCCAGTACTTC,CASSLQGAQETQYF
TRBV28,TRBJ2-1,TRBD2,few,TGTGCCAGCACGACTAGCGGGAGAGAGCAGTTCTTC,CASTTSGREQFF
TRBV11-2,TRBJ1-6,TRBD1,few,TGTGCCAGCAGCTTTCTCGGACAGGGGCCGAGGAGCTCCTATAATTCACCCCTCCACTTT,CASSFLGQGPRSSYNSPLHF
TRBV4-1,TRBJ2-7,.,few,TGCGCCAGCAGCCAAGACACGGGAGATTCCTACGAGCAGTACTTC,CASSQDTGDSYEQYF